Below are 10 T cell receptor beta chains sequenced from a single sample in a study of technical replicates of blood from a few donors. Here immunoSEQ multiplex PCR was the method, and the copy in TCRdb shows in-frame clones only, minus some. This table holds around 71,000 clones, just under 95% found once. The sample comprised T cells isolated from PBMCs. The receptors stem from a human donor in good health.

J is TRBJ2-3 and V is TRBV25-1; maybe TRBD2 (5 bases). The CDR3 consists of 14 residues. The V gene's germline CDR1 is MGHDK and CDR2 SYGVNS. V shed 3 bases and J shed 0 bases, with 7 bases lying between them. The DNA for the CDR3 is TGTGCCAGCAGTGAGCGGGTTAGCACAGATACGCAGTATTTT. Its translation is CASSERVSTDTQYF. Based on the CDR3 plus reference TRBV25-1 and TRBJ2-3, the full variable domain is EADIYQTPRYLVIGTGKKITLECSQTMGHDKMYWYQQDPGMELHLIHYSYGVNSTEKGDLSSESTVSRIRTEHFPLTLESARPSHTSQYLCASSERVSTDTQYFGPGTRLTVL.

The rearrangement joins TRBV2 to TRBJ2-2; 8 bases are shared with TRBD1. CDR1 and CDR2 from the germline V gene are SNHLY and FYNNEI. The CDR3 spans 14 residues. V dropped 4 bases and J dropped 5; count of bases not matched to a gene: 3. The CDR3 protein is CASSGQGLTGELFF. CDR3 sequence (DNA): TGTGCCAGCAGTGGACAGGGGCTTACCGGGGAGCTGTTTTTT.

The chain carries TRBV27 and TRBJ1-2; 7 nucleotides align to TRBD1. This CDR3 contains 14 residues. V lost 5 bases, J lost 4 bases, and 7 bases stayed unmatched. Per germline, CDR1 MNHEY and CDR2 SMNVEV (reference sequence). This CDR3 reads CASSQGGLFYGYTF. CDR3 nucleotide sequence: TGTGCCAGCAGTCAGGGGGGACTTTTCTATGGCTACACCTTC.

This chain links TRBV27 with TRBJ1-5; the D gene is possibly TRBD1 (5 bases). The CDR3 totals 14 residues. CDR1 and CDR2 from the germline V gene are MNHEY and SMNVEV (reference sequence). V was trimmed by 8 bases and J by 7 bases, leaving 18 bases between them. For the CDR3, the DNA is TGTGCCAGCTTAACACTAAGGGGTGAACAGCCCCAGCATTTT. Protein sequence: CASLTLRGEQPQHF.

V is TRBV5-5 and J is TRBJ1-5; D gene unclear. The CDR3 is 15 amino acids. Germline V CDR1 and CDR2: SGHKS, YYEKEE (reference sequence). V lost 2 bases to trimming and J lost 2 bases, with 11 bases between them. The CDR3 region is CASSLWGGGNQPQHF. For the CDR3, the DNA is TGTGCCAGCAGCTTATGGGGAGGCGGCAATCAGCCCCAGCATTTT. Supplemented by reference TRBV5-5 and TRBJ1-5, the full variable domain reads DAGVTQSPTHLIKTRGQQVTLRCSPISGHKSVSWYQQVLGQGPQFIFQYYEKEERGRGNFPDRFSARQFPNYSSELNVNALLLGDSALYLCASSLWGGGNQPQHFGDGTRLSIL.

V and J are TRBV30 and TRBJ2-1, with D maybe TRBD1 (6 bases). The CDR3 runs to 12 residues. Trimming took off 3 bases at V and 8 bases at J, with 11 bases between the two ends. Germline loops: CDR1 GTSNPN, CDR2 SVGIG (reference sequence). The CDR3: CAWRHRVDEQFF. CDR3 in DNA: TGTGCCTGGAGGCACAGGGTGGATGAGCAGTTCTTC.

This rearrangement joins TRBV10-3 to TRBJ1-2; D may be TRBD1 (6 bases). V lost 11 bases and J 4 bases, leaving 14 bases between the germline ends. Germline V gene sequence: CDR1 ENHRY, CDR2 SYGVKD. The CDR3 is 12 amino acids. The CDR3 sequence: CACGGDTYGYTF. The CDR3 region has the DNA TGTGCCTGCGGGGGGGACACCTATGGCTACACCTTC.

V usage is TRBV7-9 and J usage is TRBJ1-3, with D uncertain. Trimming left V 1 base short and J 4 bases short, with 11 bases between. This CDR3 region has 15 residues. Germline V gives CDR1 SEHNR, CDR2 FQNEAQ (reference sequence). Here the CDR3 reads CASSLVPDLGNTIYF. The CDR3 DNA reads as TGTGCCAGCAGCTTAGTTCCAGATTTAGGAAACACCATATATTTT.

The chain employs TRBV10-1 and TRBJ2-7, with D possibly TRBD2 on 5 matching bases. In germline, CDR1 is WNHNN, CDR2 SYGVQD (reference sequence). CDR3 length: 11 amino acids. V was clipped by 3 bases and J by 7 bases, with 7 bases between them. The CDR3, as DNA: TGCGCCAGCAGTGATGGACTTGAGCAGTACTTC. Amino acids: CASSDGLEQYF.

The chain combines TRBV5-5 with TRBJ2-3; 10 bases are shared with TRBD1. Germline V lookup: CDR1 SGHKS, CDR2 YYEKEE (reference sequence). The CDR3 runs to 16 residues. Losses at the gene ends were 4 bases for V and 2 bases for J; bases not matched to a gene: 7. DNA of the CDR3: TGTGCCAGCAGCGCGAAGGACAGGGGGTTCACAGATACGCAGTATTTT. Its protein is CASSAKDRGFTDTQYF.